Given below is one TCR beta chain in context. Its antigen is as yet unknown. Whereas donors were nominally healthy upon sampling, unrecorded immune exposures were probable. The data are from a study of cytomegalovirus exposure and HLA in healthy donors. It was with 60 Vbeta and 13 Jbeta primers that the PCR ran. Profiling relied on immunoSEQ multiplex PCR, and the TCRdb table lists in-frame clones only, not all of them. The sample carries over 75,000 clones, around nine tenths recorded once. The V and J ends lost 6 bases and 3 bases, in that order; junction bases with no gene match: 9. Germline V gives CDR1 MNHEY, CDR2 SVGAGI. The CDR3 runs to 15 residues. The study's findings and limits: Later analysis reportedly placed an Asian-associated ancestry cluster below the approximately 730-donor mean in N-insertions. In a later analysis, specific HLA alleles were associated with more than 15,000 TCR beta sequences at a 0.05 false discovery rate.

The sequenced material came from PBMCs. The sequence was collected from a man in his thirties or forties in good health and CMV-seropositive. The rearrangement links TRBV6-5 to TRBJ2-7, with 9 bases aligning to TRBD1. CDR3 loop: CASRGPGQGDYEQYF. In nucleotides, the CDR3 is TGTGCCAGCAGAGGACCGGGACAGGGCGACTACGAGCAGTACTTC.